These 24 T cell receptor beta chains share one sample of origin, sequenced in a study of blood T cell repertoires in COVID-19. Generated by immunoSEQ multiplex PCR, the TCRdb table keeps only in-frame clones and is missing some. The sample holds 300,000 to 400,000 clones, 85% to 90% seen once. Sequencing used peripheral blood. Source of these receptors: a woman in her 70s with COVID-19, enrolled during active disease.

The chain carries TRBV27 and TRBJ1-2, with D possibly being TRBD1 (5 bases). V lost 5 bases and J 1 base, leaving 8 bases between the germline ends. This CDR3 contains 13 residues. Germline CDR1 and CDR2: MNHEY and SMNVEV (reference sequence). The CDR3 region is CASSRGLNYGYTF. CDR3 DNA: TGTGCCAGCAGTAGGGGTCTTAACTATGGCTACACCTTC.

This sequence joins TRBV30 and TRBJ2-5; D gene unclear. The V gene's germline CDR1 is GTSNPN and CDR2 SVGIG (reference sequence). The CDR3 loop spans 11 amino acids. Trimming removed 1 base from V and 5 bases from J, with 5 bases in between. The CDR3 DNA reads as TGTGCCTGGAGTGCCGGGGAGACCCAGTACTTC. It specifies CAWSAGETQYF.

This clone was seen only a few times. J is TRBJ2-1 and V is TRBV5-8; 13 bases align to TRBD2. CDR3 size: 17 residues. V shed 0 bases and J 5 bases; nucleotides not matched to a gene: 5. Looked up from germline, CDR1 is SGHTS and CDR2 is YDEGEE. CDR3 sequence reads: CASSLETSGGAHNEQFF. Written as DNA, the CDR3 is TGTGCCAGCAGCTTGGAAACTAGCGGGGGGGCTCACAATGAGCAGTTCTTC.

The V gene is TRBV2, the J gene TRBJ2-2; the match to TRBD2 covers 7 bases. CDR1 is SNHLY and CDR2 is FYNNEI in the germline V gene. The CDR3 has 15 amino acids. V was pared by 2 bases and J by 7 bases, with 7 bases of the junction left unmatched. This chain's CDR3 is CASSEKRGRSGELFF. The CDR3 nucleotides are TGTGCCAGCAGTGAAAAGCGGGGACGGAGCGGGGAGCTGTTTTTT.

This clone has only one observation. V and J are TRBV6-1 and TRBJ2-3; TRBD2 matches 8 bases. The germline V gene encodes CDR1 MNHNS and CDR2 SASEGT. The CDR3 loop spans 15 amino acids. Unmatched junction bases numbered 4, after V lost 3 bases and J lost 2 bases. Written as DNA, the CDR3 is TGTGCCAGCAGTGAGACTAGCGAGTACACAGATACGCAGTATTTT. Encoded protein: CASSETSEYTDTQYF.

On this clone: One end of the junction fails to match germline, which may point to a read error. The chain has TRBV12-3 or TRBV12-4 and TRBJ1-1; TRBD1 aligns across 7 bases. The CDR3 consists of 10 residues. CDR3 residues: CASSLVGTEF. CDR3 bases: TGTGCCAGCAGCCTAGTGGGGACAGAGTTT.

V and J are TRBV7-9 and TRBJ2-5; TRBD1 matches 7 bases. CDR3 length: 14 amino acids. V was clipped by 5 bases and J by 2 bases; unmatched bases: 5. Looked up from germline, CDR1 is SEHNR and CDR2 is FQNEAQ (reference sequence). The CDR3 region is CASSLDRWQETQYF. CDR3 nucleotide sequence: TGTGCCAGCAGCCTGGACAGGTGGCAAGAGACCCAGTACTTC. Full variable domain (outside the CDR3, taken from reference TRBV7-9 and TRBJ2-5): DTGVSQNPRHKITKRGQNVTFRCDPISEHNRLYWYRQTLGQGPEFLTYFQNEAQLEKSRLLSDRFSAERPKGSFSTLEIQRTEQGDSAMYLCASSLDRWQETQYFGPGTRLLVL.

The chain couples TRBV14 to TRBJ2-6; unclear D gene. Trimming took off 5 bases at V and 0 bases at J, with 5 bases between the two ends. Germline loops: CDR1 SGHDN, CDR2 FVKESK. The length of the CDR3 is 14 residues. CDR3 nucleotide sequence: TGTGCCAGCAGCAAATACTCTGGGGCCAACGTCCTGACTTTC. Translating it yields CASSKYSGANVLTF. Full variable domain (outside the CDR3, taken from reference TRBV14 and TRBJ2-6): EAGVTQFPSHSVIEKGQTVTLRCDPISGHDNLYWYRRVMGKEIKFLLHFVKESKQDESGMPNNRFLAERTGGTYSTLKVQPAELEDSGVYFCASSKYSGANVLTFGAGSRLTVL.

V and J are TRBV4-3 and TRBJ1-3; TRBD1 aligns across 8 bases. CDR3 size: 13 residues. Germline V gene data show CDR1 as LGHNA and CDR2 as YSLEER. The V and J ends lost 4 bases and 8 bases, in that order; junction bases with no gene match: 4. The CDR3 bases are TGCGCCAGCAGCCCCCAGACAGGGGACACCATATATTTT. It is translated as CASSPQTGDTIYF.

For the CDR3, the DNA is TGTGCCAGCAGCCAAGATTCGACTAGCGGGGGCAGGGACGAGCAGTACTTC. Protein product: CASSQDSTSGGRDEQYF. The chain couples TRBV3-1 (or the pseudogene TRBV3-2) to TRBJ2-7; 12 bases agree with TRBD2. From germline, CDR1 is LGHDT and CDR2 YNNKEL (reference sequence). The CDR3 runs to 17 residues. Trimming at V came to 0 bases and at J to 5 bases, leaving 8 bases not matched to a gene.

This chain joins TRBV19 and TRBJ1-2; D is undetermined. The CDR3 is made up of 14 amino acids. The V end was cut by 3 bases, the J end by 4 bases, with 12 bases between. Germline CDR1 is LNHDA and CDR2 is SQIVND (reference sequence). The CDR3 DNA reads TGTGCCAGTAGTATCGGCAGACTCCTCTATGGCTACACCTTC. Its translation is CASSIGRLLYGYTF.

The genes are TRBV6-5 and TRBJ1-4; D ambiguous. This CDR3 comprises 15 residues. Germline V gene data show CDR1 as MNHEY and CDR2 as SVGAGI. Deletions cut 8 bases from V and 5 bases from J, with 18 bases between. The CDR3 DNA reads as TGTGCCAGCCGATTAAGTCCGGGATTAAATGAAAAACTGTTTTTT. Encoded protein: CASRLSPGLNEKLFF.

A remark on this clone: This specimen includes other DNA sequences encoding the same CDR3. The rearrangement uses TRBV3-1 (or the pseudogene TRBV3-2) and TRBJ1-1; 9 bases line up with TRBD1. Trimming cost V 3 bases and J 2 bases; bases outside gene matches: 1. Germline V CDR1 and CDR2: LGHDT, YNNKEL (reference sequence). The CDR3 sequence is 14 residues long. CDR3 DNA sequence: TGTGCCAGCAGCCAGGGACAGGGAAACACTGAAGCTTTCTTT. This gives the protein CASSQGQGNTEAFF.

The chain recombines TRBV28 with TRBJ1-4, with 7 bases fitting TRBD1. Germline trimming cut 7 bases from V and 8 bases from J; bases unmatched to any gene: 10. This CDR3 comprises 14 residues. The germline CDR1 and CDR2 sequences are MDHEN and SYDVKM. The CDR3 protein is CASNPTGRGEKLFF. The DNA for the CDR3 is TGTGCCAGCAACCCGACAGGGCGAGGGGAAAAACTGTTTTTT.

The chain links TRBV19 to TRBJ1-4; 9 nucleotides align to TRBD1. V gave up 6 bases and J gave up 8 bases; unmatched junction bases: 16. This CDR3 contains 17 residues. Germline loops: CDR1 LNHDA, CDR2 SQIVND (reference sequence). CDR3 protein: CASSLTTRTGVGEKLFF. The CDR3 DNA is TGTGCCAGTAGCCTTACCACTCGGACAGGGGTAGGAGAAAAACTGTTTTTT. The entire variable domain, with the rest obtained from reference TRBV19 and TRBJ1-4, is as follows: DGGITQSPKYLFRKEGQNVTLSCEQNLNHDAMYWYRQDPGQGLRLIYYSQIVNDFQKGDIAEGYSVSREKKESFPLTVTSAQKNPTAFYLCASSLTTRTGVGEKLFFGSGTQLSVL.

The CDR3 here is CASTRTENTEAFF. In DNA, the CDR3 is TGTGCCAGCACTAGGACAGAAAACACTGAAGCTTTCTTT. V and J are TRBV19 and TRBJ1-1, with TRBD1 as a possible D gene (6 bases). This CDR3 spans 13 amino acids. V was clipped by 9 bases and J by 2 bases, with 13 bases between them. Germline V gene data show CDR1 as LNHDA and CDR2 as SQIVND (reference sequence).

This clone was observed once. For the CDR3, the DNA is TGTGCCAGCTCAGAGGGGACCCAAGGGGGAAGGCGCACAGATACGCAGTATTTT. Amino acid sequence: CASSEGTQGGRRTDTQYF. This chain links TRBV18 with TRBJ2-3; D perhaps matches TRBD1 (6 bases). This CDR3 spans 18 amino acids. Deletions cut 5 bases from V and 1 base from J, with 22 bases between. Germline loops: CDR1 KGHSH, CDR2 LQKENI.

This clone was picked up one time. V and J are TRBV7-9 and TRBJ2-1; 7 positions agree with TRBD1. The J segment lost 6 bases and the V segment lost 5 bases, leaving 7 bases of the junction unmatched. Germline V gene sequence: CDR1 SEHNR, CDR2 FQNEAQ (reference sequence). The length of the CDR3 is 14 residues. CDR3 protein: CASSRPTGPNEQFF. The CDR3 coding sequence is TGTGCCAGCAGCCGACCGACAGGGCCCAATGAGCAGTTCTTC.

The chain couples TRBV21-1 to TRBJ2-1; the table gives TRBD1 as D, unverified against the DNA. TRBV21-1 represents a pseudogene. This CDR3 has 13 residues. In DNA, the CDR3 is TGTGCCAGCAGCATTGACAGGGTCGACGAGCAGTTCTTC. This sequence encodes CASSIDRVDEQFF.

The chain is built from TRBV19 and TRBJ1-2; a weak D match, TRBD1 (6 bases). CDR3 length equals 15 residues. The ends were cut back, 0 bases at V and 10 bases at J, with 18 bases in the middle. The germline V gene has CDR1 LNHDA and CDR2 SQIVND (reference sequence). The CDR3 DNA sequence: TGTGCCAGTAGTATAGATCTATCGCAGGGGCTTGCCTACACCTTC. Protein: CASSIDLSQGLAYTF.

V is TRBV4-1 and J is TRBJ1-2, with D possibly matching TRBD1 (5 bases). CDR3 length equals 13 residues. CDR1 is MGHRA, CDR2 YSYEKL, per germline. V dropped 1 base and J dropped 8 bases, with 11 bases sitting between them. The CDR3 spells CASSQADRSGYTF. The CDR3 bases are TGCGCCAGCAGCCAAGCCGACAGAAGCGGCTACACCTTC.

The V and J genes are TRBV9 and TRBJ2-5; 12 bases line up with TRBD2. The V gene's germline CDR1 is SGDLS and CDR2 YYNGEE. After removal of 3 bases from V and 2 bases from J, the junction contained 5 bases not matched to a gene. The CDR3 extends over 16 amino acids. DNA of the CDR3: TGTGCCAGCAGCGCCCGGACTAGCGGGGCTCAAGAGACCCAGTACTTC. As protein: CASSARTSGAQETQYF.

The chain carries TRBV10-3 and TRBJ2-7, with 8 bases matching TRBD2. Trimming took 3 bases from V and 0 from J; bases not matched to a gene: 4. Germline CDR1 is ENHRY and CDR2 is SYGVKD. The CDR3 is 15 amino acids. The CDR3 spells CAISDSGGSSYEQYF. CDR3 bases: TGTGCCATCAGTGACTCGGGGGGGAGCTCCTACGAGCAGTACTTC.

V and J are TRBV5-1 and TRBJ2-7, with 8 positions matching TRBD2. The CDR3 is 14 amino acids. Germline V CDR1 and CDR2: SGHRS, YFSETQ. The V segment lost 6 bases and the J segment 2 bases; nucleotides outside the gene matches: 7. The CDR3 nucleotides read TGCGCCAGCACCCCGGGAGGGGCGACCTACGAGCAGTACTTC. It codes for CASTPGGATYEQYF.